This entry lists 29 T cell receptor beta chains sequenced from one sample in a study of cytomegalovirus exposure and HLA in healthy donors. Profiled with immunoSEQ multiplex PCR; TCRdb holds only in-frame clones, not every one. Of more than 300,000 clones in the sample, roughly 85% were seen once. The sample consisted of PBMCs. These receptors came from a woman aged 18-29 years in good health and CMV-seronegative.

This chain connects TRBV29-1 to TRBJ1-5; D not certain. Trimming took 4 bases from V and 4 from J, leaving 14 bases between them. From germline, CDR1 is SQVTM and CDR2 ANQGSEA. The CDR3 length is 14 residues. CDR3 sequence reads: CSVAEGSGNQPQHF. The CDR3 coding sequence is TGCAGCGTTGCGGAGGGATCCGGTAATCAGCCCCAGCATTTT.

This clone has just a few counts. The chain recombines TRBV18 with TRBJ2-3; TRBD1 matches 9 bases. The CDR3 extends over 17 amino acids. CDR1 KGHSH and CDR2 LQKENI come from the germline V gene. After removal of 2 bases from V and 0 bases from J, the junction contained 6 bases not matched to a gene. The CDR3 DNA reads as TGTGCCAGCTCACCAGCGGGACAGGGAATCAGCACAGATACGCAGTATTTT. As protein: CASSPAGQGISTDTQYF.

In this sample, this clone turned up once. This rearrangement joins TRBV19 to TRBJ2-1; D is possibly TRBD2 (6 bases). Germline-derived CDR1 and CDR2 are LNHDA and SQIVND (reference sequence). The V end lost 7 bases, the J end lost 4 bases, and 14 bases lay between the germline ends. There are 14 residues in the CDR3. Here the CDR3 DNA reads TGTGCCAGTACCTCCCAACGGGGGTACAATGAGCAGTTCTTC. The encoded protein is CASTSQRGYNEQFF.

The chain couples TRBV6-5 to TRBJ2-2, with a tentative D call TRBD1 (6 bases). Germline CDR1 MNHEY, CDR2 SVGAGI. The CDR3 consists of 14 residues. V lost 7 bases and J lost 5, with 14 bases in between. CDR3 amino acids: CASTPEGGTGELFF. CDR3 DNA: TGTGCCAGCACTCCAGAAGGGGGAACCGGGGAGCTGTTTTTT.

V is TRBV7-9 and J is TRBJ2-1, with 10 bases fitting TRBD2. The CDR3 is 15 amino acids. CDR1 and CDR2 (germline): SEHNR, FQNEAQ (reference sequence). V was pared by 5 bases and J by 4 bases, with 5 bases of the junction left unmatched. The CDR3 nucleotides read TGTGCCAGCAGCCTAGGGACTAGCGCGTACAATGAGCAGTTCTTC. Protein product: CASSLGTSAYNEQFF.

The chain uses TRBV7-8 and TRBJ2-1, with 10 bases aligning to TRBD2. The CDR3 length is 17 residues. After removal of 3 bases from V and 6 bases from J, the junction contained 11 bases not matched to a gene. Germline CDR1 and CDR2: SGHVS and FQNEAQ. CDR3 DNA sequence: TGTGCCAGCAGCTTTGGTCTAGCGGGAGTTGGGGGCAATGAGCAGTTCTTC. Residues: CASSFGLAGVGGNEQFF.

This sequence joins TRBV7-5 and TRBJ2-2; the table calls TRBD2, which could not be checked here. TRBV7-5 is termed a pseudogene. The CDR3 runs 18 residues. CDR3 residues: CARSSRGGGRNSTGELFF. DNA for the CDR3: TGTGCCAGAAGCTCCCGCGGGGGTGGTAGGAACTCGACCGGGGAGCTGTTTTTT.

The chain carries TRBV27 and TRBJ1-1; tentative D call: TRBD1 (6 bases). The CDR3 totals 13 residues. Germline loops: CDR1 MNHEY, CDR2 SMNVEV (reference sequence). V shed 5 bases and J shed 5 bases, with 12 bases lying between them. The CDR3 protein is CASSLGGGTEAFF. The CDR3 DNA reads as TGTGCCAGCAGTCTAGGGGGGGGGACTGAAGCTTTCTTT.

This chain uses TRBV28 with TRBJ1-4; maybe TRBD1 (5 bases). V lost 5 bases and J 7 bases, leaving 14 bases between the germline ends. Germline lookup yields CDR1 MDHEN and CDR2 SYDVKM. CDR3 size: 14 residues. CDR3 protein: CASSPPGVPEKLFF. The CDR3 coding sequence is TGTGCCAGCAGTCCGCCGGGGGTGCCTGAAAAACTGTTTTTT.

This chain uses TRBV4-2 with TRBJ1-5; no reliable D call. Germline V lookup: CDR1 LGHNA, CDR2 YNFKEQ. The V and J ends lost 0 bases and 5 bases respectively, with 17 bases between them. The CDR3 totals 17 residues. The CDR3 is CASSQESRGIGYQPQHF. The CDR3 region has the DNA TGTGCCAGCAGCCAAGAGTCTAGAGGGATAGGGTATCAGCCCCAGCATTTT.

This sequence joins TRBV2 and TRBJ2-7; 7 nucleotides line up with TRBD2. This CDR3 has 14 amino acids. Germline-derived CDR1 and CDR2 are SNHLY and FYNNEI. The ends lost 8 bases at V and 0 bases at J; junction bases unmatched: 7. This chain's CDR3 is CASRLAESSYEQYF. The CDR3 DNA follows: TGTGCCAGCCGTCTAGCGGAGAGCTCCTACGAGCAGTACTTC.

The rearrangement uses TRBV7-9 and TRBJ2-7; 9 bases align to TRBD2. J lost 6 bases, V lost 1 base, and 10 bases had no gene match. The CDR3 length is 16 residues. Looked up from germline, CDR1 is SEHNR and CDR2 is FQNEAQ (reference sequence). CDR3 sequence: CASSLVGSGRFIEQYF. The DNA of the CDR3 is TGTGCCAGCAGCTTAGTGGGTAGCGGGAGATTTATCGAGCAGTACTTC.

The chain links TRBV27 to TRBJ1-5, with 8 nucleotides matching TRBD1. Germline CDR1 reads MNHEY; CDR2 reads SMNVEV (reference sequence). Trimming at V came to 5 bases and at J to 5 bases, leaving 11 bases not matched to a gene. The length of the CDR3 is 16 residues. For the CDR3, the DNA is TGTGCCAGCAGTCGAGGACAGGGTCGGGTAGATCAGCCCCAGCATTTT. Its protein is CASSRGQGRVDQPQHF.

CDR3 nucleotide sequence: TGTGCCATAAGCGGGCCCTACGAGCAGTACTTC. This codes for CAISGPYEQYF. This chain joins TRBV28 and TRBJ2-7; a weak D match, TRBD2 (6 bases). The CDR3 extends over 11 amino acids. Trimming removed 10 bases from V and 2 bases from J, with 9 bases in between. Germline CDR1 MDHEN, CDR2 SYDVKM.

The chain combines TRBV28 with TRBJ1-5; 7 bases map to TRBD1. Germline CDR1 MDHEN, CDR2 SYDVKM. CDR3 size: 17 residues. Trimming at V came to 7 bases and at J to 0 bases, leaving 12 bases not matched to a gene. CDR3 sequence: CASTRPRDRYSNQPQHF. The CDR3, as DNA: TGTGCCAGCACACGACCTCGGGACAGATATAGCAATCAGCCCCAGCATTTT.

The J gene is TRBJ2-7, the V gene TRBV11-2; unclear D gene. Trimming shortened V by 1 base and J by 9 bases, and 16 bases separated the two germline ends. Germline-derived CDR1 and CDR2 are SGHAT and FQNNGV. The CDR3 has 14 residues. The CDR3 loop is CASSLGGPRRGQYF. The CDR3 DNA reads TGTGCCAGCAGCTTAGGAGGTCCGCGGCGTGGGCAGTACTTC.

This clone was seen a single time. The genes are TRBV6-6 and TRBJ2-7; 9 bases line up with TRBD1. The CDR3 consists of 15 residues. J was trimmed by 3 bases and V by 1 base; bases with no gene match: 4. Per germline, CDR1 MNHNY and CDR2 SVGAGI (reference sequence). This CDR3 is CASSYYRGRHYEQYF. The CDR3 coding sequence is TGTGCCAGCAGTTACTACAGGGGGCGTCACTACGAGCAGTACTTC.

This clone was detected only a few times. The V call is TRBV18, the J call TRBJ2-1; 9 nucleotides agree with TRBD1. Losses at the gene ends were 6 bases for V and 4 bases for J; bases not matched to a gene: 7. The CDR3 extends over 15 amino acids. From germline, CDR1 is KGHSH and CDR2 LQKENI. Here the CDR3 DNA reads TGTGCCAGCTCCAGGGGACAGGGTGGATACAATGAGCAGTTCTTC. Amino acids: CASSRGQGGYNEQFF.

The chain has TRBV29-1 and TRBJ1-1; TRBD1 is a possible D gene (6 bases). The CDR3 spans 13 residues. The V and J ends lost 6 bases and 4 bases respectively, with 15 bases between them. Germline V gene lookup returns CDR1 SQVTM and CDR2 ANQGSEA. As DNA, the CDR3 is TGCAGCGTGCGGCAGGACAGTGGCACTGAAGCTTTCTTT. Translation: CSVRQDSGTEAFF.

This chain links TRBV28 with TRBJ1-2, with 8 bases lining up with TRBD1. J lost 1 base, V lost 11 bases, and 12 bases had no gene match. There are 15 residues in the CDR3. Germline CDR1 reads MDHEN; CDR2 reads SYDVKM. CDR3 nucleotide sequence: TGTGCCGCCCAGACCAGGGGGCAGGGTAACTATGGCTACACCTTC. This codes for CAAQTRGQGNYGYTF.

The rearrangement joins TRBV5-6 to TRBJ2-5; TRBD2 matches 11 bases. This CDR3 is 16 amino acids long. V lost 4 bases and J lost 5; bases outside the gene matches: 10. Germline loops: CDR1 SGHDT, CDR2 YYEEEE. CDR3 residues: CASSLELAGAYETQYF. The CDR3 DNA reads as TGTGCCAGCAGCCTGGAACTAGCGGGAGCATATGAGACCCAGTACTTC.

The chain carries TRBV4-3 and TRBJ2-2, with D maybe TRBD2 (5 bases). The germline gives CDR1 LGHNA, CDR2 YSLEER. The germline V and J ends were trimmed by 4 bases and 4 bases, with 10 bases remaining between them. This CDR3 region has 14 residues. This CDR3 reads CASSPGLFTGELFF. In DNA, the CDR3 is TGCGCCAGCAGCCCTGGACTGTTCACCGGGGAGCTGTTTTTT.

In its sample, this clone was seen a few times. The genes are TRBV30 and TRBJ2-7; the match to TRBD1 covers 8 bases. The trim removed 2 bases at V and 6 bases at J, leaving 9 bases unmatched. The CDR3 contains 14 residues. CDR1 is GTSNPN, CDR2 SVGIG, per germline (reference sequence). The CDR3 sequence is CAWSSGQGAAEQYF. DNA of the CDR3: TGTGCCTGGAGTTCAGGTCAGGGGGCCGCCGAGCAGTACTTC.

This chain uses TRBV5-6 with TRBJ2-7; 10 nucleotides line up with TRBD1. This CDR3 region has 15 residues. Germline-derived CDR1 and CDR2 are SGHDT and YYEEEE. Trimming took 4 bases from V and 3 from J; bases not matched to a gene: 7. The CDR3 sequence is CASSGTGTGVYEQYF. CDR3 sequence (DNA): TGTGCCAGCAGCGGCACCGGGACAGGGGTCTACGAGCAGTACTTC. The full variable domain, its missing parts supplied by reference TRBV5-6 and TRBJ2-7, is DAGVTQSPTHLIKTRGQQVTLRCSPKSGHDTVSWYQQALGQGPQFIFQYYEEEERQRGNFPDRFSGHQFPNYSSELNVNALLLGDSALYLCASSGTGTGVYEQYFGPGTRLTVT.

The table lists this clone with a few counts. The chain has TRBV28 and TRBJ2-7; D is possibly TRBD2 (6 bases). Germline values: CDR1 MDHEN, CDR2 SYDVKM. Between the trimmed V and J ends, which lost 2 bases and 10 bases, there was a span of 18 bases. This CDR3 has 14 amino acids. The CDR3 DNA reads as TGTGCCAGCAGTTTAGAGATGGGCAGCGGGCAACAGTACTTC. Translating it yields CASSLEMGSGQQYF.

This clone showed up just a few times. V gene TRBV6-5 combines with J gene TRBJ1-1; a possible D gene is TRBD1 (6 bases). Germline V gives CDR1 MNHEY, CDR2 SVGAGI. The length of the CDR3 is 15 residues. The ends were cut back, 5 bases at V and 5 bases at J, with 18 bases in the middle. The CDR3 sequence is CASSQEQGAFTEAFF. The DNA of the CDR3 is TGTGCCAGCAGTCAAGAACAGGGAGCTTTTACTGAAGCTTTCTTT.

This chain uses TRBV2 with TRBJ2-5; 12 bases map to TRBD2. This CDR3 has 15 amino acids. J gave up 5 bases and V 6 bases, and 7 bases lay outside the gene matches. Germline-derived CDR1 and CDR2 are SNHLY and FYNNEI. The CDR3: CASSVLAGGGETQYF. CDR3 nucleotide sequence: TGTGCCAGCAGCGTCCTAGCGGGAGGGGGGGAGACCCAGTACTTC.

The V call is TRBV9, the J call TRBJ2-7; TRBD2 matches 13 bases. Trimming at V came to 4 bases and at J to 8 bases, leaving 15 bases not matched to a gene. Per germline, CDR1 SGDLS and CDR2 YYNGEE. This CDR3 spans 17 amino acids. The DNA of the CDR3 is TGTGCCAGCAGCCCAGGACTAGCGGGAGACCCGGATACCAAGCAGTACTTC. This gives the protein CASSPGLAGDPDTKQYF.

The chain employs TRBV15 and TRBJ1-1, with 7 bases that match TRBD1. Germline CDR1 is LNHNV and CDR2 is YYDKDF (reference sequence). J gave up 5 bases and V 3 bases, and 6 bases lay outside the gene matches. CDR3 size: 14 residues. CDR3 loop: CATSSQGVQTEAFF. The CDR3, as DNA: TGTGCCACCAGCAGCCAGGGGGTTCAGACTGAAGCTTTCTTT.